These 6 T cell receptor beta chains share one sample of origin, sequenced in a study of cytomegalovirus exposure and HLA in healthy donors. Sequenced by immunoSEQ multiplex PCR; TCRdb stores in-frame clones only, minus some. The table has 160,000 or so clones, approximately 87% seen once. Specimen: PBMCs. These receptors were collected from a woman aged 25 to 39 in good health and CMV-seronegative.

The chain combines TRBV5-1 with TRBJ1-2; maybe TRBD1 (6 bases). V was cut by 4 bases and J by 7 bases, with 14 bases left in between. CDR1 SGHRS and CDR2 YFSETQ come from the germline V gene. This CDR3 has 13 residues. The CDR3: CASSLDTGFGYTF. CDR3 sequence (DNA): TGCGCCAGCAGCCTGGATACAGGGTTTGGCTACACCTTC.

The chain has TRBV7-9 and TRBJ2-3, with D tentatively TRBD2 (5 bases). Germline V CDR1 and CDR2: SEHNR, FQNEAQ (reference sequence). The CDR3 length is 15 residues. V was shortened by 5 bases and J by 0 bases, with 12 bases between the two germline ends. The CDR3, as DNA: TGTGCCAGCAGCGCCGGGGTGGCGAGCACAGATACGCAGTATTTT. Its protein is CASSAGVASTDTQYF.

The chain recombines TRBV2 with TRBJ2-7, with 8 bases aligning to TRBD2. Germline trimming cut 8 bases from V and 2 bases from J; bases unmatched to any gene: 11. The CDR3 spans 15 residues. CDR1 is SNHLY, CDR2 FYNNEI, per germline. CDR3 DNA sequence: TGTGCCAGCTTCCGCTCAGCGGGGGTGACCTACGAGCAGTACTTC. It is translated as CASFRSAGVTYEQYF. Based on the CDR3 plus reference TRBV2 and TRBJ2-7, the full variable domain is EPEVTQTPSHQVTQMGQEVILRCVPISNHLYFYWYRQILGQKVEFLVSFYNNEISEKSEIFDDQFSVERPDGSNFTLKIRSTKLEDSAMYFCASFRSAGVTYEQYFGPGTRLTVT.

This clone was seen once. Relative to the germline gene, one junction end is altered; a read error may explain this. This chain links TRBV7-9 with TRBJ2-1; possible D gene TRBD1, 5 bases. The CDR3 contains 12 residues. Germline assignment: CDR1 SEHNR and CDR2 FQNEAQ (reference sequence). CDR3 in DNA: TGTGCCAGCAGCCAGGGTGCAGGGTCTCGGCTCTTC. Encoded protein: CASSQGAGSRLF.

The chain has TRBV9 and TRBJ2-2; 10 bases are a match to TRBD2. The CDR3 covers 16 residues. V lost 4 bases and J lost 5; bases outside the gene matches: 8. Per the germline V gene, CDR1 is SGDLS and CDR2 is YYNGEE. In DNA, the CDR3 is TGTGCCAGCAGCTTCCTACTAGCGGGGAAAACCGGGGAGCTGTTTTTT. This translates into CASSFLLAGKTGELFF.

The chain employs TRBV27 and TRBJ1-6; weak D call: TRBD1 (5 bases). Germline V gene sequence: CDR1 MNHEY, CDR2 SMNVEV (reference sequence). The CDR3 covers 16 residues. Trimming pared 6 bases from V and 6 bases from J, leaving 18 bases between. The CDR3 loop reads CASRGRTLPSNSPLHF. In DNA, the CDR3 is TGTGCCAGCAGGGGGCGGACACTACCTTCTAATTCACCCCTCCACTTT.